This T cell receptor (beta chain) originates from a study of cytomegalovirus exposure and HLA in healthy donors. Study-wide results and caveats: A previous analysis found most TCR beta V segments productive roughly 87% or roughly 30% of the time. Donors belonging to an Asian-associated ancestry cluster reportedly showed fewer N-insertions in productive TCRs than the approximately 690-donor mean, according to what a later analysis found. Immune exposure data for these donors was limited to CMV serostatus. TRBV6-2, TRBV6-3 and other indistinguishable V segments were excluded.

In regard to this clone: Its antigen is still unknown.

60 Vbeta and 13 Jbeta primers were used in PCR. Data came from immunoSEQ multiplex PCR; TCRdb stores just in-frame clones and leaves some out. The table has around 30,000 clones, around 40% seen once; the top ten hold about 2%. Unmatched junction bases numbered 7, after V lost 5 bases and J lost 8 bases. The CDR3 contains 14 residues. The germline gives CDR1 MNHEY, CDR2 SMNVEV (reference sequence). The chain combines TRBV27 with TRBJ2-1; TRBD1 matches 9 bases. Material: PBMCs. This receptor was taken from a woman aged 45-65 years in good health and CMV-seronegative. The CDR3: CASSPTTGGDEQFF. CDR3 bases: TGTGCCAGCAGTCCCACCACAGGGGGCGATGAGCAGTTCTTC.